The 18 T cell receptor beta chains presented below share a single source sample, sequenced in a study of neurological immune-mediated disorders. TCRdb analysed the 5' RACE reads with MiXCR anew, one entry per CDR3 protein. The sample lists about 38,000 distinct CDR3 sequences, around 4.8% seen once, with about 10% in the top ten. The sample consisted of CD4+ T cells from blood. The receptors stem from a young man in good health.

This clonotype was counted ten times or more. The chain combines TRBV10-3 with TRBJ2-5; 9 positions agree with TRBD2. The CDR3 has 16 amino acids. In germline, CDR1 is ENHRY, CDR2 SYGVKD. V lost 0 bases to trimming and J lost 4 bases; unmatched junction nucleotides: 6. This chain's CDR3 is CAISESGSGGRETQYF. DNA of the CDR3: TGTGCCATCAGTGAGTCTGGTAGCGGGGGTAGAGAGACCCAGTACTTC.

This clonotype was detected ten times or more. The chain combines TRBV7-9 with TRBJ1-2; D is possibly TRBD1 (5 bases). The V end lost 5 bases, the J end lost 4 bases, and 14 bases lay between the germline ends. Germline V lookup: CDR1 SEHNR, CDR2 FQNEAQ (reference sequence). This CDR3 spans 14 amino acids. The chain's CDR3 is CASSPRPDSYGYTF. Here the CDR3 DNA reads TGTGCCAGCAGCCCACGGCCCGACAGCTATGGCTACACCTTC.

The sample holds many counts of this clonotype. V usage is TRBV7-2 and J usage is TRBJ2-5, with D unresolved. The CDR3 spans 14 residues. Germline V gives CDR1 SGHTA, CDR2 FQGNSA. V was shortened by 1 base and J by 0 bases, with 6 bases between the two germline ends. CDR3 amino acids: CASSLVLNQETQYF. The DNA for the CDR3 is TGTGCCAGCAGCTTAGTTCTCAACCAAGAGACCCAGTACTTC.

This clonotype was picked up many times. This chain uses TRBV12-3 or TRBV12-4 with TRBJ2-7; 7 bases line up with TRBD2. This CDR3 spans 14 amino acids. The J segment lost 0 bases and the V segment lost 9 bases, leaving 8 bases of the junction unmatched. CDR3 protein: CASSPGGSSYEQYF. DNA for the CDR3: TGTGCCAGTTCCCCCGGGGGGTCCTCCTACGAGCAGTACTTC.

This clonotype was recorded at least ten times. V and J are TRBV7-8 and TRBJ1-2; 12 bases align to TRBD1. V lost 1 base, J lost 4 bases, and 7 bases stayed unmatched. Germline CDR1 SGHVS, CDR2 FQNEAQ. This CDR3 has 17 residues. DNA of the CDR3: TGTGCCAGCAGCTTAGGCCAGAGGGACAGGGGGCCCTATGGCTACACCTTC. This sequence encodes CASSLGQRDRGPYGYTF.

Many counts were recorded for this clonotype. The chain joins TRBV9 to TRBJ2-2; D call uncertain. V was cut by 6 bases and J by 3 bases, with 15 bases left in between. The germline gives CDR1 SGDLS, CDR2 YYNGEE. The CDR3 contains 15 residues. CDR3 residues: CASTATVGDTGELFF. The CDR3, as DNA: TGTGCCAGCACCGCTACAGTGGGTGACACCGGGGAGCTGTTTTTT.

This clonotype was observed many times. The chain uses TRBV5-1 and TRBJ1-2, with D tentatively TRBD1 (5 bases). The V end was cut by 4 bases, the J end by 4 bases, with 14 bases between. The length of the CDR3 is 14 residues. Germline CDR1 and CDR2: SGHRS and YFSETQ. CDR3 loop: CASSPPGTAYGYTF. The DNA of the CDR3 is TGCGCCAGCAGCCCGCCAGGGACGGCCTATGGCTACACCTTC.

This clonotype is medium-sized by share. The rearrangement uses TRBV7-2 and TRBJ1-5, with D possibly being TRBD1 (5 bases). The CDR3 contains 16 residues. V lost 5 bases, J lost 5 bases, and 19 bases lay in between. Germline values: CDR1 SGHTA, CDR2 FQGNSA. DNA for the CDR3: TGTGCCAGCAGCCCACGGAGGGGCGACCTGGATCAGCCCCAGCATTTT. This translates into CASSPRRGDLDQPQHF.

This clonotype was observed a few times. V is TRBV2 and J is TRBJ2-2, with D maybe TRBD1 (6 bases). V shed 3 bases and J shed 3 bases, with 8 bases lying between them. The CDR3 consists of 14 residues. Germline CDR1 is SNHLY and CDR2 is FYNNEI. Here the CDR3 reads CASSEQGYTGELFF. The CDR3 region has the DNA TGTGCCAGCAGTGAGCAGGGGTACACCGGGGAGCTGTTTTTT.

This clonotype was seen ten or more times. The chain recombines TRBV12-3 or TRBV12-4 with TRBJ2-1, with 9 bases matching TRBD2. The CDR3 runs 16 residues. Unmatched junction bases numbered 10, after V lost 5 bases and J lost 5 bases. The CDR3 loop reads CASSLRGGALDNEQFF. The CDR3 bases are TGTGCCAGCAGTCTTCGCGGGGGGGCCCTTGACAATGAGCAGTTCTTC.

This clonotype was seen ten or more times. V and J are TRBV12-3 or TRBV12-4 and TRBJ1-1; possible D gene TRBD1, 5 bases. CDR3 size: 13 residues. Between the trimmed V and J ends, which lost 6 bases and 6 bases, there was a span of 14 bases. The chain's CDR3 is CASSWARVSEAFF. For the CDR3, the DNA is TGTGCCAGCAGCTGGGCCAGGGTCTCTGAAGCTTTCTTT.

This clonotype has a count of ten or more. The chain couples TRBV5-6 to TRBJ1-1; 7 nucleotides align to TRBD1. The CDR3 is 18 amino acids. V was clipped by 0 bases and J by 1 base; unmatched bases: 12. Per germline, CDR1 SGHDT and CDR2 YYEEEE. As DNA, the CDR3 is TGTGCCAGCAGCTTGGTGGCCCGGGGGACAGATAGGAACACTGAAGCTTTCTTT. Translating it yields CASSLVARGTDRNTEAFF.

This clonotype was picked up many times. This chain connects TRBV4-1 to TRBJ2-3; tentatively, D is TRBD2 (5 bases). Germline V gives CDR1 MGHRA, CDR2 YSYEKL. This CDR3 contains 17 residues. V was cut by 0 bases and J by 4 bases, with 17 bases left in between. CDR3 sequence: CASSQDTMAYGADTQYF. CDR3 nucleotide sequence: TGCGCCAGCAGCCAAGATACGATGGCCTACGGGGCAGATACGCAGTATTTT.

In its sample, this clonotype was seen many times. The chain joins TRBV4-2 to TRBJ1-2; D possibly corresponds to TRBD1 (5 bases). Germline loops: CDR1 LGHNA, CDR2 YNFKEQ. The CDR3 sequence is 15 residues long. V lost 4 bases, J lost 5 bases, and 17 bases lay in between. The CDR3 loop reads CASSPDDNGGYGYTF. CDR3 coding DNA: TGTGCCAGCAGCCCAGACGATAACGGGGGGTATGGCTACACCTTC.

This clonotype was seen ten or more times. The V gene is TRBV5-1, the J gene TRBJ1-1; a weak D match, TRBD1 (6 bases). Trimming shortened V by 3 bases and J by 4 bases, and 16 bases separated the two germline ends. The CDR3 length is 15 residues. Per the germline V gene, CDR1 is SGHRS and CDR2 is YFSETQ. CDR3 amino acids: CASSYLTGAGTEAFF. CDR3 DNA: TGCGCCAGCAGCTACCTGACAGGAGCCGGCACTGAAGCTTTCTTT. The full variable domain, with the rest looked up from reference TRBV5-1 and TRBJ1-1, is KAGVTQTPRYLIKTRGQQVTLSCSPISGHRSVSWYQQTPGQGLQFLFEYFSETQRNKGNFPGRFSGRQFSNSRSEMNVSTLELGDSALYLCASSYLTGAGTEAFFGQGTRLTVV.

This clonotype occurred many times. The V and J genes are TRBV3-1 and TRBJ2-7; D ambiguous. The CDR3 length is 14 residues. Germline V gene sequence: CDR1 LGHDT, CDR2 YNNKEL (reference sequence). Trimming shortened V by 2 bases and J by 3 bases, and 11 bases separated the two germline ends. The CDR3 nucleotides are TGTGCCAGCAGCCAAATGACTGTCAGCTACGAGCAGTACTTC. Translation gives CASSQMTVSYEQYF.

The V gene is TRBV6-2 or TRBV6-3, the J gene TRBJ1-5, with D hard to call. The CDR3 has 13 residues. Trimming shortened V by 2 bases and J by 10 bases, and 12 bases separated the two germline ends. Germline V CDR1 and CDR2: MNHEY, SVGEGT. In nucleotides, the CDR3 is TGTGCCAGCAGTTACCCAGACGGTCCACCCCAGCATTTT. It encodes CASSYPDGPPQHF.

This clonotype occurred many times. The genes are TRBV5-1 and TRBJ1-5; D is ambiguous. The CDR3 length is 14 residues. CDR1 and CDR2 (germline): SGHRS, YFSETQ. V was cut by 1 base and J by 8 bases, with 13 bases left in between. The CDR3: CASSLSGLPEPQHF. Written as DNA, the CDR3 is TGCGCCAGCAGCTTGTCGGGTTTACCTGAGCCCCAGCATTTT.